These 27 T cell receptor beta chains originate from one sample sequenced in a study of blood T cell repertoires in COVID-19. Assay: immunoSEQ multiplex PCR; the TCRdb copy retains only in-frame clones and omits some. The sample includes 200,000 to 250,000 clones, roughly 80% of them seen just once. Material for sequencing was peripheral blood. These receptors all stem from a woman in her 70s with acute or convalescent COVID-19.

This chain connects TRBV7-2 to TRBJ2-7; 7 nucleotides line up with TRBD2. V shed 1 base and J 3 bases; nucleotides not matched to a gene: 6. CDR3 length: 15 amino acids. Looked up from germline, CDR1 is SGHTA and CDR2 is FQGNSA. DNA of the CDR3: TGTGCCAGCAGCTTAGGGGAGGGGCCCCTCTACGAGCAGTACTTC. Residues: CASSLGEGPLYEQYF.

The V call is TRBV19, the J call TRBJ2-2, with unresolved D. CDR1 LNHDA and CDR2 SQIVND come from the germline V gene (reference sequence). This CDR3 region has 15 residues. Trimming left V 11 bases short and J 0 bases short, with 16 bases between. CDR3 nucleotides: TGTGCCGTGAAAAAGGCAGGCGCGAACACCGGGGAGCTGTTTTTT. Its protein is CAVKKAGANTGELFF.

The V call is TRBV30, the J call TRBJ1-3; 7 bases map to TRBD1. The germline gives CDR1 GTSNPN, CDR2 SVGIG (reference sequence). The length of the CDR3 is 15 residues. Trimming took 5 bases from V and 2 from J; bases not matched to a gene: 9. The CDR3 DNA sequence: TGTGCCTGGGAAATTACAGGGGAAGCTGGAAACACCATATATTTT. Translation gives CAWEITGEAGNTIYF.

The J gene is TRBJ2-1, the V gene TRBV29-1; D might be TRBD1 (5 bases). The germline gives CDR1 SQVTM, CDR2 ANQGSEA. V dropped 4 bases and J dropped 5 bases, with 12 bases sitting between them. The CDR3 runs 13 residues. The CDR3, as DNA: TGCAGCGTTGCGCAGACCAGGGACAATGAGCAGTTCTTC. This codes for CSVAQTRDNEQFF.

The chain carries TRBV19 and TRBJ2-1; 8 nucleotides match TRBD1. Germline assignment: CDR1 LNHDA and CDR2 SQIVND (reference sequence). The CDR3 totals 14 residues. J lost 5 bases, V lost 3 bases, and 3 bases had no gene match. CDR3 nucleotides: TGTGCCAGTAGTATGCAGGGGGCGGACAATGAGCAGTTCTTC. Encoded protein: CASSMQGADNEQFF.

CDR3 nucleotide sequence: TGTGCCAGTAGTTTCCGACTAGCGGGGGCCACAGATACGCAGTATTTT. It is translated as CASSFRLAGATDTQYF. The chain is built from TRBV19 and TRBJ2-3, with 12 bases that match TRBD2. The CDR3 consists of 16 residues. Losses at the gene ends were 5 bases for V and 2 bases for J; bases not matched to a gene: 5. In germline, CDR1 is LNHDA, CDR2 SQIVND (reference sequence).

The genes are TRBV20-1 and TRBJ2-5, with D perhaps TRBD2 (5 bases). Germline assignment: CDR1 DFQATT and CDR2 SNEGSKA (reference sequence). V gave up 3 bases and J gave up 5 bases, with 13 bases separating them. The CDR3 consists of 13 residues. CDR3 sequence reads: CSASLAGSETQYF. DNA for the CDR3: TGCAGTGCTAGTCTGGCGGGTTCGGAGACCCAGTACTTC.

The table lists this clone with a few counts. This chain uses TRBV27 with TRBJ1-1; no firm D call. CDR3 length: 16 amino acids. V dropped 2 bases and J dropped 4 bases, with 17 bases sitting between them. Germline V gene data show CDR1 as MNHEY and CDR2 as SMNVEV (reference sequence). This chain's CDR3 is CASSLRPDLVGTEAFF. Written as DNA, the CDR3 is TGTGCCAGCAGTTTAAGACCGGATCTAGTGGGCACTGAAGCTTTCTTT.

This chain joins TRBV6-5 and TRBJ2-2; no definite D call. The germline gives CDR1 MNHEY, CDR2 SVGAGI. The CDR3 is 14 residues long. Trimming shortened V by 6 bases and J by 0 bases, and 8 bases separated the two germline ends. The CDR3 nucleotides read TGTGCCAGCAGGGGCGTAGCGAACACCGGGGAGCTGTTTTTT. Translating gives CASRGVANTGELFF.

This clone has only one observation. The chain joins TRBV5-1 to TRBJ1-4; 7 nucleotides align to TRBD1. The CDR3 consists of 15 residues. After removal of 0 bases from V and 8 bases from J, the junction contained 7 bases not matched to a gene. Germline CDR1 and CDR2: SGHRS and YFSETQ. CDR3 in DNA: TGCGCCAGCAGCTTGGTCGCGACAGGGCAGGAAAAACTGTTTTTT. Translated, it gives CASSLVATGQEKLFF.

The chain recombines TRBV3-1 (or the pseudogene TRBV3-2) with TRBJ2-7, with TRBD2 matching 10 bases. Per the germline V gene, CDR1 is LGHDT and CDR2 is YNNKEL (reference sequence). Trimming at V came to 9 bases and at J to 0 bases, leaving 8 bases not matched to a gene. The CDR3 has 15 residues. The chain's CDR3 is CASTIASGGSYEQYF. CDR3 nucleotide sequence: TGTGCCAGTACTATAGCTAGCGGGGGCTCCTACGAGCAGTACTTC.

This clone is a singleton in its sample. This chain connects TRBV5-1 to TRBJ2-5; 8 bases match TRBD2. The length of the CDR3 is 14 residues. CDR1 is SGHRS, CDR2 YFSETQ, per germline. V lost 3 bases, J lost 4 bases, and 5 bases stayed unmatched. This CDR3 is CASSYTSGGETQYF. CDR3 coding DNA: TGCGCCAGCAGCTATACTAGCGGAGGAGAGACCCAGTACTTC.

This CDR3 is CAINPTSGGTKQYF. In nucleotides, the CDR3 is TGTGCCATCAATCCGACTAGCGGGGGCACGAAGCAGTACTTC. This chain connects TRBV10-3 to TRBJ2-7; 12 nucleotides line up with TRBD2. Germline V gene lookup returns CDR1 ENHRY and CDR2 SYGVKD. The V and J ends lost 7 bases and 8 bases, in that order; junction bases with no gene match: 9. This CDR3 has 14 residues.

The chain recombines TRBV19 with TRBJ1-1; possibly TRBD1 for D (5 bases). The CDR3 loop spans 13 amino acids. Trimming pared 5 bases from V and 4 bases from J, leaving 11 bases between. Germline CDR1 LNHDA, CDR2 SQIVND (reference sequence). DNA for the CDR3: TGTGCCAGTAGTGGGGCAGGGCGCACTGAAGCTTTCTTT. Encoded protein: CASSGAGRTEAFF.

The chain couples TRBV12-3 or TRBV12-4 to TRBJ2-5; D is unclear. CDR3 size: 12 residues. Trimming removed 4 bases at V and 7 bases at J, with 10 bases between. DNA of the CDR3: TGTGCCAGCAGTTCTATCCCTACGACCCAGTACTTC. Translating it yields CASSSIPTTQYF.

The chain carries TRBV6-2 or TRBV6-3 and TRBJ2-5; maybe TRBD1 (6 bases). CDR3 length: 15 residues. V was trimmed by 5 bases and J by 1 base, leaving 14 bases between them. Germline values: CDR1 MNHEY, CDR2 SVGEGT. The CDR3 DNA is TGTGCCAGCAGTCGCCCGGGACACTTCCAAGAGACCCAGTACTTC. Its translation is CASSRPGHFQETQYF.

The chain recombines TRBV24-1 with TRBJ2-2; possibly TRBD1 for D (6 bases). Deletions cut 7 bases from V and 5 bases from J, with 13 bases between. From germline, CDR1 is KGHDR and CDR2 SFDVKD. The CDR3 loop spans 14 amino acids. The CDR3 DNA sequence: TGTGCCACCAGGAACCGGGACATAACCGGGGAGCTGTTTTTT. Translating it yields CATRNRDITGELFF.

This clone has a handful of counts. The rearrangement links TRBV12-3 or TRBV12-4 to TRBJ1-1; no clear D gene. The CDR3 is made up of 12 amino acids. The germline V and J ends were trimmed by 7 bases and 10 bases, with 16 bases remaining between them. The CDR3 loop is CASTGGRVGAFF. CDR3 nucleotides: TGTGCCAGCACTGGAGGGCGGGTGGGAGCTTTCTTT.

The V call is TRBV7-9, the J call TRBJ1-2; 8 bases are shared with TRBD1. V was pared by 1 base and J by 0 bases, with 1 base of the junction left unmatched. The CDR3 length is 15 residues. Germline assignment: CDR1 SEHNR and CDR2 FQNEAQ (reference sequence). The DNA for the CDR3 is TGTGCCAGCAGCTTAGTCAGGGGGCCTAACTATGGCTACACCTTC. It translates to CASSLVRGPNYGYTF.

The chain combines TRBV4-1 with TRBJ1-2, with D tentatively TRBD1 (6 bases). Germline lookup yields CDR1 MGHRA and CDR2 YSYEKL. CDR3 size: 14 residues. The V and J ends lost 0 bases and 7 bases respectively, with 12 bases between them. The DNA for the CDR3 is TGCGCCAGCAGCCAAGATCATCAGGGGTTTGGCTACACCTTC. As protein: CASSQDHQGFGYTF.

The chain employs TRBV29-1 and TRBJ1-2; 7 nucleotides agree with TRBD1. V was clipped by 5 bases and J by 1 base; unmatched bases: 1. The CDR3 is 12 amino acids. Looked up from germline, CDR1 is SQVTM and CDR2 is ANQGSEA. The CDR3 DNA reads as TGCAGCGTTCGGGACAGTAACTATGGCTACACCTTC. It specifies CSVRDSNYGYTF.

The J gene is TRBJ2-1, the V gene TRBV12-3 or TRBV12-4, with D uncertain. The CDR3 is 13 amino acids. V was cut by 1 base and J by 3 bases, with 4 bases left in between. The CDR3 reads CASSLGVYNEQFF. CDR3 DNA sequence: TGTGCCAGCAGTTTAGGAGTCTACAATGAGCAGTTCTTC.

The count of this clone is one. The chain has TRBV12-3 or TRBV12-4 and TRBJ1-1; TRBD1 might be the D (5 bases). The CDR3 length is 11 residues. V was clipped by 6 bases and J by 5 bases, with 7 bases between them. The CDR3 nucleotides read TGTGCCAGCAGAAAGGGGACTGAAGCTTTCTTT. Its protein is CASRKGTEAFF.

V gene TRBV7-9 combines with J gene TRBJ2-7, with TRBD1 matching 10 bases. Trimming took 5 bases from V and 5 from J; bases not matched to a gene: 9. The germline V gene has CDR1 SEHNR and CDR2 FQNEAQ (reference sequence). The CDR3 loop spans 15 amino acids. CDR3 nucleotides: TGTGCCAGCAGCCCCGGACAGGGGGGGGTCAACGAGCAGTACTTC. It specifies CASSPGQGGVNEQYF.

This clone was seen a single time. This chain links TRBV11-2 with TRBJ2-7; possibly TRBD2 for D (6 bases). Germline CDR1 reads SGHAT; CDR2 reads FQNNGV. The length of the CDR3 is 15 residues. The V and J ends lost 0 bases and 0 bases respectively, with 9 bases between them. As DNA, the CDR3 is TGTGCCAGCAGCTTAGACCGGGAGCACTCCTACGAGCAGTACTTC. It encodes CASSLDREHSYEQYF.

This rearrangement joins TRBV11-1 to TRBJ1-4; D might be TRBD1 (6 bases). Trimming cost V 6 bases and J 5 bases, with 16 bases left between them. Germline CDR1 and CDR2: SGHAT and FQDESV (reference sequence). This CDR3 region has 15 residues. CDR3 coding DNA: TGTGCCAGCAGTTCTACAGGGACCGTAAATGAAAAACTGTTTTTT. This codes for CASSSTGTVNEKLFF.

The genes are TRBV10-3 and TRBJ1-2; 9 nucleotides match TRBD1. The V and J ends lost 7 bases and 6 bases, in that order; junction bases with no gene match: 9. Germline CDR1 is ENHRY and CDR2 is SYGVKD. This CDR3 contains 14 residues. CDR3 residues: CAITHQGTGHGYTF. In DNA, the CDR3 is TGTGCCATCACCCACCAGGGGACAGGGCATGGCTACACCTTC.